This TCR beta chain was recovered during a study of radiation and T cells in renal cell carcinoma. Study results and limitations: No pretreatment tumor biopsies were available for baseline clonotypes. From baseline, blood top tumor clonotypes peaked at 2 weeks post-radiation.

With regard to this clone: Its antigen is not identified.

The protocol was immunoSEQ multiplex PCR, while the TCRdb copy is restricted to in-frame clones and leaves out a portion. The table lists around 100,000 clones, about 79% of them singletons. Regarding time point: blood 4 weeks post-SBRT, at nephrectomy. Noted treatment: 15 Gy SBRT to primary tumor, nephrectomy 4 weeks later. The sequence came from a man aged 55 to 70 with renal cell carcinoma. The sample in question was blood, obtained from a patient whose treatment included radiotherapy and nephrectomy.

CDR3 region: CASSLEIAGHQETQYF. As DNA, the CDR3 is TGCGCCAGCAGCTTGGAAATAGCGGGGCACCAAGAGACCCAGTACTTC. This chain connects TRBV5-1 to TRBJ2-5, with 8 bases matching TRBD2. The germline V gene has CDR1 SGHRS and CDR2 YFSETQ. The CDR3 sequence is 16 residues long. Trimming at V came to 0 bases and at J to 0 bases, leaving 4 bases not matched to a gene.